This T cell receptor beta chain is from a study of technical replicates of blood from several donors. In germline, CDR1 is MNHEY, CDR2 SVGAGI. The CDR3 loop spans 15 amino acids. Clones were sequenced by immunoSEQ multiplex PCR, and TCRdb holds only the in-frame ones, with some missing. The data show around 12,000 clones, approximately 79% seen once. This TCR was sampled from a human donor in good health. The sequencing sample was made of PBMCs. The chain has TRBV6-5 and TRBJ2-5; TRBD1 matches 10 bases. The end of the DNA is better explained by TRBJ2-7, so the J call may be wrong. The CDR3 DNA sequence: TGTGCCAGCAGCACCAGGACAGGGGGAGTATACGAGCAGTACTTC. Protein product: CASSTRTGGVYEQYF.